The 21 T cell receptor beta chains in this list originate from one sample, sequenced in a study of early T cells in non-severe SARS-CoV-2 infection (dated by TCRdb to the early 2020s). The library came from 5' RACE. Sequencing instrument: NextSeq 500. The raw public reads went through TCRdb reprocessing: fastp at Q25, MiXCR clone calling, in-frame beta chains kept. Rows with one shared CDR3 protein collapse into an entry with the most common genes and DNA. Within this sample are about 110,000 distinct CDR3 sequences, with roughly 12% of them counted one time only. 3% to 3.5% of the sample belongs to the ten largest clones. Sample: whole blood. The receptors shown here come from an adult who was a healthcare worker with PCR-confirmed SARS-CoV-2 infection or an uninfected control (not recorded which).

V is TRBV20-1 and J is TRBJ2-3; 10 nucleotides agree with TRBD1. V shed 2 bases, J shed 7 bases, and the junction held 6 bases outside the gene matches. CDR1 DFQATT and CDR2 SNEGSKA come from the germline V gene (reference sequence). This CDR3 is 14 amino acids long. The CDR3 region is CSARPPGQGYTQYF. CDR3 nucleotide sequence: TGCAGTGCTAGACCCCCGGGACAGGGGTATACGCAGTATTTT.

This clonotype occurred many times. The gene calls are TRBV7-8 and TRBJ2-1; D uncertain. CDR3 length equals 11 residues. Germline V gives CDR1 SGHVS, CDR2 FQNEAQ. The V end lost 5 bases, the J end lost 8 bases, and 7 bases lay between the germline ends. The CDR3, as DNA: TGTGCCAGCAGCCCCCGGCATGAGCAGTTCTTC. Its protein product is CASSPRHEQFF.

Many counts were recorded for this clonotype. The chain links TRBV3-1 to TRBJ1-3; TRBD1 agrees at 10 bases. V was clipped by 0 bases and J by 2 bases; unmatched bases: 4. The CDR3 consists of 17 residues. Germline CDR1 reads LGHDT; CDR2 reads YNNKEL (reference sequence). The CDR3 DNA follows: TGTGCCAGCAGCCAAGAAGGCGACAGGGGGCCTGGAAACACCATATATTTT. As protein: CASSQEGDRGPGNTIYF.

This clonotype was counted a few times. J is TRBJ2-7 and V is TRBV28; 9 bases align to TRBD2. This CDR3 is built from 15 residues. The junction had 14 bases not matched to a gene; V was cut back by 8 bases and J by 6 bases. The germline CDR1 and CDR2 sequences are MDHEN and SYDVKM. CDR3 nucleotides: TGTGCCAGCGCGTTTGGGTCTAGCGGGGTCGTCGAGCAGTACTTC. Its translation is CASAFGSSGVVEQYF.

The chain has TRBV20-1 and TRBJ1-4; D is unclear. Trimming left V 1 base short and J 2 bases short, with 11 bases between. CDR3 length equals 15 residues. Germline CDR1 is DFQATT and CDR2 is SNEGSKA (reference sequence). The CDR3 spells CSARVLGSTNEKLFF. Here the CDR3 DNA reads TGCAGTGCTAGAGTTTTAGGGTCCACTAATGAAAAACTGTTTTTT.

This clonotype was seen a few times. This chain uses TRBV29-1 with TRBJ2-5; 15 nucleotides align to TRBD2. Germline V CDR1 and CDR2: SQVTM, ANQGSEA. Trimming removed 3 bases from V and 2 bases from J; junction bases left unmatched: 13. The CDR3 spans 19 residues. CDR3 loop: CSVDPYSGLAGGQQETQYF. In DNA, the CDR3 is TGCAGCGTTGATCCTTACTCGGGACTAGCGGGAGGTCAACAAGAGACCCAGTACTTC.

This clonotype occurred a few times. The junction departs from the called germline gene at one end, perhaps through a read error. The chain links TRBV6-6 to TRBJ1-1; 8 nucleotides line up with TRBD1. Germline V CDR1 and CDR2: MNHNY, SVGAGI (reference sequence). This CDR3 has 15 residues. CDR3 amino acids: CASSYTDRVNTEVFF. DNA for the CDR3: TGTGCCAGCAGTTACACGGACAGGGTGAACACTGAAGTTTTCTTT.

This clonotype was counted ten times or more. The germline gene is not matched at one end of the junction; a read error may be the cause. This CDR3 is CASSQDWRTGAVF. The DNA for the CDR3 is TGTGCCAGCAGCCAAGATTGGAGGACGGGGGCGGTCTTC. The chain is built from TRBV3-1 and TRBJ2-1; D assignment may be TRBD1 or TRBD2 (6 bases each). The germline V gene encodes CDR1 LGHDT and CDR2 YNNKEL (reference sequence). CDR3 length equals 13 residues.

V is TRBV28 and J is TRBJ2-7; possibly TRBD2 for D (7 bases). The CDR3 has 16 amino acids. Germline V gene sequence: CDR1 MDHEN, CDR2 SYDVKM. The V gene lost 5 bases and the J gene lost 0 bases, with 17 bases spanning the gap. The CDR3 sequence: CASSTQGGVPSYEQYF. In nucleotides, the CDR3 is TGTGCCAGCAGTACCCAAGGGGGGGTACCCTCCTACGAGCAGTACTTC.

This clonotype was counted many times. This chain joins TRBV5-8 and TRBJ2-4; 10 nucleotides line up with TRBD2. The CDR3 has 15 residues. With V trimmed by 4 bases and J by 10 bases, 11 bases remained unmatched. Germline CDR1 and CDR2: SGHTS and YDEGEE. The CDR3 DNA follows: TGTGCCAGCAGCGCCCGGACTAGCGGCCATAGGATTCAGTACTTC. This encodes CASSARTSGHRIQYF.

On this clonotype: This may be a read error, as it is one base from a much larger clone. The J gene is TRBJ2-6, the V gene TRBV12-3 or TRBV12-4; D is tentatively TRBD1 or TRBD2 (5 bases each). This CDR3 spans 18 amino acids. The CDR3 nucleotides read TGTGTCAGCAGTGTGAGGGGACGTTCCTACTCTGGGGCCAACGTCCTGACTTTC. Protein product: CVSSVRGRSYSGANVLTF.

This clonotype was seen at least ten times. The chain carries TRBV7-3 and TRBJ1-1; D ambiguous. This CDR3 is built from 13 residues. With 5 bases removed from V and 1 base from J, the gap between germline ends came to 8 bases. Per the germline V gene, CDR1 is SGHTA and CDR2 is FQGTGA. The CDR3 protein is CASSAPGNTEAFF. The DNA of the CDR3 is TGTGCCAGCAGCGCACCGGGGAACACTGAAGCTTTCTTT.

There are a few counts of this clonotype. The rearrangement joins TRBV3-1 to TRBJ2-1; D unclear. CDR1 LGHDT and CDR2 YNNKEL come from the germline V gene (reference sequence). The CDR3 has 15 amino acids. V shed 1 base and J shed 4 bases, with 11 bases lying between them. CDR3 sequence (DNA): TGTGCCAGCAGCCAAGCGAGGACCACTTACAATGAGCAGTTCTTC. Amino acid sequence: CASSQARTTYNEQFF.

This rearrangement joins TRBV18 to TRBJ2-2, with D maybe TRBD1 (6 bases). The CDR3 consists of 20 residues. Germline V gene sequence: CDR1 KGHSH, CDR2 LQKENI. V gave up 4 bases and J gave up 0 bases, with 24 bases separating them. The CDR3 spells CASSLTTLVGQTANTGELFF. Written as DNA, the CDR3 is TGTGCCAGCTCACTTACAACGCTAGTCGGACAGACCGCGAACACCGGGGAGCTGTTTTTT.

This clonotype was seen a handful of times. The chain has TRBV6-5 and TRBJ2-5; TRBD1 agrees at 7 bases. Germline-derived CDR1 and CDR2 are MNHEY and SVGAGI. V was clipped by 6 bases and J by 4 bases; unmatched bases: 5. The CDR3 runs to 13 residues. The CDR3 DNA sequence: TGTGCCAGCAGGCCAGGGGGTCGAGAGACCCAGTACTTC. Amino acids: CASRPGGRETQYF.

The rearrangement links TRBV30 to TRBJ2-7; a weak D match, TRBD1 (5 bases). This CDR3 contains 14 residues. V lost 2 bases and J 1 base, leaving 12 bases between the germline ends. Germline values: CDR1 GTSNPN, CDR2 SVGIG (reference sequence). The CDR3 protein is CAWSTRQRSYEQYF. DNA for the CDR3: TGTGCCTGGAGTACCCGACAGAGGTCCTACGAGCAGTACTTC.

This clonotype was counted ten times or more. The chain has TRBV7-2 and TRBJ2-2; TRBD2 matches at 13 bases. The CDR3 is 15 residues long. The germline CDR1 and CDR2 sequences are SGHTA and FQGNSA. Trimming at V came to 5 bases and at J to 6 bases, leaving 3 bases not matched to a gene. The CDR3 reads CASSRGLAGPGELFF. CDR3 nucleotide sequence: TGTGCCAGCAGCCGGGGACTAGCGGGACCCGGGGAGCTGTTTTTT.

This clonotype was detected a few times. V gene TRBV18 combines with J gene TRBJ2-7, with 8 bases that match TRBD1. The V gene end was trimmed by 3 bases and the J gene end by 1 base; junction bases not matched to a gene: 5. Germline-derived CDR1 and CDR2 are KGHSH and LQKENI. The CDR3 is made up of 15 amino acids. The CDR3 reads CASSPTGVNSYEQYF. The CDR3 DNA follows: TGTGCCAGCTCACCGACAGGGGTAAATTCCTACGAGCAGTACTTC. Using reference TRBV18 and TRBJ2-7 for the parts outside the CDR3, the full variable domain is NAGVMQNPRHLVRRRGQEARLRCSPMKGHSHVYWYRQLPEEGLKFMVYLQKENIIDESGMPKERFSAEFPKEGPSILRIQQVVRGDSAAYFCASSPTGVNSYEQYFGPGTRLTVT.

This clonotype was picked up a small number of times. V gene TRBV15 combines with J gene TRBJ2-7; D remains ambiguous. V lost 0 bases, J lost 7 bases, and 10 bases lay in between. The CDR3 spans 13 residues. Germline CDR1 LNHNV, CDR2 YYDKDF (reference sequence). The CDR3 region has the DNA TGTGCCACCAGCAGAGATCCGGGTCTGGAGCAGTACTTC. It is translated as CATSRDPGLEQYF.

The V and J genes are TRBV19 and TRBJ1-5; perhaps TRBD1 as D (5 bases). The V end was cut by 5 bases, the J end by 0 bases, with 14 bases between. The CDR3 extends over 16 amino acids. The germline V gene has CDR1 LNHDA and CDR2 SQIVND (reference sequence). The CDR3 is CASSFRTPYSNQPQHF. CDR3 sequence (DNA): TGTGCCAGTAGTTTCAGGACACCCTATAGCAATCAGCCCCAGCATTTT.

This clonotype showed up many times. The CDR3 nucleotides are TGCAGTGCTAGAAGGTCAGGCAATTCACCCCTCCACTTT. Residues: CSARRSGNSPLHF. This chain connects TRBV20-1 to TRBJ1-6, with D uncertain. Deletions cut 2 bases from V and 7 bases from J, with 9 bases between. The CDR3 covers 13 residues. The germline V gene has CDR1 DFQATT and CDR2 SNEGSKA (reference sequence).